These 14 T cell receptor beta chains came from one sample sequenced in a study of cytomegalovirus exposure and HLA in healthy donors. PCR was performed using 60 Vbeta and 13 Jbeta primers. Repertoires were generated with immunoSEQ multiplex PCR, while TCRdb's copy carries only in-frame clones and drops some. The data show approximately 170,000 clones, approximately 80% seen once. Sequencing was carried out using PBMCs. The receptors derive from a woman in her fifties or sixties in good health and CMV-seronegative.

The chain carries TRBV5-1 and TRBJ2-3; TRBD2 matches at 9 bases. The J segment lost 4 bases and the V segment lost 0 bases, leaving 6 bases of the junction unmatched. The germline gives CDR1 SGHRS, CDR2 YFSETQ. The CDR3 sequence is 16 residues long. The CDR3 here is CASSLDWAGGADTQYF. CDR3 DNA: TGCGCCAGCAGCTTGGACTGGGCGGGAGGGGCAGATACGCAGTATTTT. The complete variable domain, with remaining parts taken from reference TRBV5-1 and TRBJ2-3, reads KAGVTQTPRYLIKTRGQQVTLSCSPISGHRSVSWYQQTPGQGLQFLFEYFSETQRNKGNFPGRFSGRQFSNSRSEMNVSTLELGDSALYLCASSLDWAGGADTQYFGPGTRLTVL.

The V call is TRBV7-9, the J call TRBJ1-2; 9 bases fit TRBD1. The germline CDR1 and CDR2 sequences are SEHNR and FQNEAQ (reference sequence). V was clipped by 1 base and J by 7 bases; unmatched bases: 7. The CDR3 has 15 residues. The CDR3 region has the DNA TGTGCCAGCAGCTTAGGAGGACAGGGGATGTTTGGCTACACCTTC. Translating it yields CASSLGGQGMFGYTF. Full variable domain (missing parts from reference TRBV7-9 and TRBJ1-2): DTGVSQNPRHKITKRGQNVTFRCDPISEHNRLYWYRQTLGQGPEFLTYFQNEAQLEKSRLLSDRFSAERPKGSFSTLEIQRTEQGDSAMYLCASSLGGQGMFGYTFGSGTRLTVV.

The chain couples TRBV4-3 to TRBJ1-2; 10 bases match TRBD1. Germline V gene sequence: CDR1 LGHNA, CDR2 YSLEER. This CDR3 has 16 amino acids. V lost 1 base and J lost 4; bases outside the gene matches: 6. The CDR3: CASSQGAGQGTYGYTF. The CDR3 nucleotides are TGCGCCAGCAGCCAAGGAGCGGGACAGGGGACCTATGGCTACACCTTC.

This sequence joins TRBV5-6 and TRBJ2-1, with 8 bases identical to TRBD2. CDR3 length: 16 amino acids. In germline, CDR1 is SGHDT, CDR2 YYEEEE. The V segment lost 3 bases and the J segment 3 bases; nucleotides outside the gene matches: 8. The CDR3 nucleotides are TGTGCCAGCAGCTCAGGAGCGGGGGCCCTCTACAATGAGCAGTTCTTC. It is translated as CASSSGAGALYNEQFF.

The CDR3: CASSLTLLATSTDTQYF. DNA for the CDR3: TGTGCCAGCAGCTTAACGTTGTTAGCTACTAGCACAGATACGCAGTATTTT. The chain has TRBV7-3 and TRBJ2-3; no clear D. Trimming left V 0 bases short and J 0 bases short, with 13 bases between. The CDR3 extends over 17 amino acids. Germline V gene sequence: CDR1 SGHTA, CDR2 FQGTGA.

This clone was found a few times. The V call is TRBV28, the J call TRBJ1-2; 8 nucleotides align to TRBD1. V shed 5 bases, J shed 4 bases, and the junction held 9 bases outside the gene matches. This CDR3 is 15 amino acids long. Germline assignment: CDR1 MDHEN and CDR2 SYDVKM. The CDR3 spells CASSPRQGLSYGYTF. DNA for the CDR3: TGTGCCAGCAGTCCCCGACAGGGGTTGAGCTATGGCTACACCTTC.

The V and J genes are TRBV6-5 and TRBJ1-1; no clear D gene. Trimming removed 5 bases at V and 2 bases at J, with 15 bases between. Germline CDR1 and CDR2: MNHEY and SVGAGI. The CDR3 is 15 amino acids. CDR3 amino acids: CASSPRQPGNTEAFF. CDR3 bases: TGTGCCAGCAGTCCCCGGCAACCAGGAAACACTGAAGCTTTCTTT.

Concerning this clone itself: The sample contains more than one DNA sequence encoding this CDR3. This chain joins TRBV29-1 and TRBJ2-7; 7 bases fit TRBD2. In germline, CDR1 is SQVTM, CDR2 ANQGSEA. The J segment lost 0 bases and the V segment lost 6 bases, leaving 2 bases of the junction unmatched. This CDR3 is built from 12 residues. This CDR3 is CSVGGSSYEQYF. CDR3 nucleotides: TGCAGCGTCGGGGGGAGCTCCTACGAGCAGTACTTC.

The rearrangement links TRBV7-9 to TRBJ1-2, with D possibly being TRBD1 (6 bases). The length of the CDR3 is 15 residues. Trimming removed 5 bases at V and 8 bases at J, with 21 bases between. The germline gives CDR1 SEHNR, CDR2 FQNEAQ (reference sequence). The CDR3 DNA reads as TGTGCCAGCAGCACACCAGGGGCCCGTTTGCGGGGCTACACCTTC. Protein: CASSTPGARLRGYTF.

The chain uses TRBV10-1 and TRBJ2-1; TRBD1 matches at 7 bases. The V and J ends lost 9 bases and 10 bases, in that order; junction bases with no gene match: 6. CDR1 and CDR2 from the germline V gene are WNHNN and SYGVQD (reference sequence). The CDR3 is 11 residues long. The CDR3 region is CARPRTGEQFF. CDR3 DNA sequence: TGCGCCAGACCCAGGACAGGAGAGCAGTTCTTC.

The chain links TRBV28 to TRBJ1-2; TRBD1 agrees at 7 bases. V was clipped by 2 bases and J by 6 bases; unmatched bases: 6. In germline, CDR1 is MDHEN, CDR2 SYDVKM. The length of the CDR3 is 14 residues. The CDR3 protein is CASSLRGTANGYTF. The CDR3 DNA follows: TGTGCCAGCAGTTTAAGGGGGACAGCTAATGGCTACACCTTC.

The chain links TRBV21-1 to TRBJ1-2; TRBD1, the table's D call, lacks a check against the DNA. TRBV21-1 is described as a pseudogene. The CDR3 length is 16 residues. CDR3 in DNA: TGTGCCAGCAGCAGGGACCTAATAAGGGGGCTCTATGGCTACACCTTC. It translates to CASSRDLIRGLYGYTF.

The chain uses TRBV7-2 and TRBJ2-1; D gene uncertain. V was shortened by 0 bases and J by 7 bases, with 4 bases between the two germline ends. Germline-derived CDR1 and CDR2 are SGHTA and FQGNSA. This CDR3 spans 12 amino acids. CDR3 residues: CASSLARNEQFF. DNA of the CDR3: TGTGCCAGCAGCTTAGCGAGGAATGAGCAGTTCTTC.

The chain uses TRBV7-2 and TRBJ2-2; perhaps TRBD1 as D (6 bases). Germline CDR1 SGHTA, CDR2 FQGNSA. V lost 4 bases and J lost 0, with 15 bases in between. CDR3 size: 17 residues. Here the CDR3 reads CASSSQTGRPNTGELFF. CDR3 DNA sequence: TGTGCCAGCAGCTCGCAGACAGGCCGCCCGAACACCGGGGAGCTGTTTTTT.